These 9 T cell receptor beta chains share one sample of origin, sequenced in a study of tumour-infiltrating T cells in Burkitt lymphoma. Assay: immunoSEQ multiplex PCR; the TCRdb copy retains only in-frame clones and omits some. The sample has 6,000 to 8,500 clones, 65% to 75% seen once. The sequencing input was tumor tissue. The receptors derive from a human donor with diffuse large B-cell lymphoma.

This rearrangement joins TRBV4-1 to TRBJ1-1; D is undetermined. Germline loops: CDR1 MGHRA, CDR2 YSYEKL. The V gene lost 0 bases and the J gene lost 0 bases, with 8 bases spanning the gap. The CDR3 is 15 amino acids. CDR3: CASSQDLGMNTEAFF. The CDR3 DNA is TGCGCCAGCAGCCAAGATCTGGGAATGAACACTGAAGCTTTCTTT.

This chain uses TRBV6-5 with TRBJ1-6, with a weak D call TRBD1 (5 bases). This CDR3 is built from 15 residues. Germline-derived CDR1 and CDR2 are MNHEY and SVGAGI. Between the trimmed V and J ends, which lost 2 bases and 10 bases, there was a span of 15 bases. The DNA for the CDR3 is TGTGCCAGCAGTTACGAGAATCGGGGGGACTCACCCCTCCACTTT. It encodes CASSYENRGDSPLHF.

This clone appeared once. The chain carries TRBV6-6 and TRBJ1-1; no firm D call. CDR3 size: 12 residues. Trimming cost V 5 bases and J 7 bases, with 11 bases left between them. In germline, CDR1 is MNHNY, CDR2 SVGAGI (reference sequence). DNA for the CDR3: TGTGCCAGCAGTATGCCCTCGGGTGAAGCTTTCTTT. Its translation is CASSMPSGEAFF.

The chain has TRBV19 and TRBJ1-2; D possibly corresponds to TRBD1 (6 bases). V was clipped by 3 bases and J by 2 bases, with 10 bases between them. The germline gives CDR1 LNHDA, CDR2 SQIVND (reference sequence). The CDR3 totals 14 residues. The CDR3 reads CASSIGTGNYGYTF. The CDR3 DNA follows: TGTGCCAGTAGTATCGGTACAGGGAACTATGGCTACACCTTC.

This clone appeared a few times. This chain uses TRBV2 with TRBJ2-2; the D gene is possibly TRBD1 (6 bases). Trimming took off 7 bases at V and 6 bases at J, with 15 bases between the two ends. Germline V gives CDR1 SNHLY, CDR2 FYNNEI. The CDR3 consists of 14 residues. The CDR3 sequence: CASINREGSGELFF. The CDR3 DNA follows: TGTGCCAGCATAAACAGGGAAGGCTCCGGGGAGCTGTTTTTT.

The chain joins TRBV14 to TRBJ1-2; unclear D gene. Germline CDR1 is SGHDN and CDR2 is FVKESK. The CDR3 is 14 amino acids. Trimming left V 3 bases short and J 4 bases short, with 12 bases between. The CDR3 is CASSQGALTYGYTF. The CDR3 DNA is TGTGCCAGCAGCCAGGGTGCGCTCACCTATGGCTACACCTTC.

Here the CDR3 reads CASSSYSGLEGETQYF. CDR3 coding DNA: TGCGCCAGCAGCTCCTATAGCGGTTTAGAAGGAGAGACCCAGTACTTC. The V and J genes are TRBV5-1 and TRBJ2-5; TRBD2 is a possible D gene (6 bases). Trimming removed 3 bases at V and 4 bases at J, with 19 bases between. Germline V lookup: CDR1 SGHRS, CDR2 YFSETQ. The CDR3 is 16 amino acids.

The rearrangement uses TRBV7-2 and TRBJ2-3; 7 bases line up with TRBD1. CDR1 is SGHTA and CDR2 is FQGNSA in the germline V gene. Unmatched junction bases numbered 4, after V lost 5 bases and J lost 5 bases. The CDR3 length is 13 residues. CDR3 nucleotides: TGTGCCAGCAGCCCGACAGGGAGAGATACGCAGTATTTT. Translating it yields CASSPTGRDTQYF.

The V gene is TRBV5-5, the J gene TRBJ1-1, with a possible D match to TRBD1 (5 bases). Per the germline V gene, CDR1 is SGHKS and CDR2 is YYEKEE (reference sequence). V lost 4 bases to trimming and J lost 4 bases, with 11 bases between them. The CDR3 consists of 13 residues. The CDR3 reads CASSPRRGTEAFF. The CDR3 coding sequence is TGTGCCAGCAGCCCGAGAAGGGGCACTGAAGCTTTCTTT.